A selection of T cell receptor beta chains follows, all from one sample in a study of blood T cell repertoires in COVID-19. Here immunoSEQ multiplex PCR was the method, and the copy in TCRdb shows in-frame clones only, minus some. The sample contains around 200,000 clones, around 87% of which appear only once. The specimen was peripheral blood. Receptors originate from a middle-aged man with active or convalescent COVID-19. Each CDR3 is given with its conserved first and last residue. Each record gives: D gene, J gene, clone size, V gene, CDR3 protein, CDR3 DNA. A D gene is named only where the DNA matches it firmly. A row's size may be missing; if present it is once, few, many or a size class.

D gene: .
J gene: TRBJ1-5
clone size: .
V gene: TRBV30
CDR3 protein: CAWNSKQGIGNQPQHF
CDR3 DNA: TGTGCCTGGAATTCTAAACAGGGAATCGGCAATCAGCCCCAGCATTTT

D gene: .
J gene: TRBJ1-6
clone size: .
V gene: TRBV12-3/TRBV12-4
CDR3 protein: CASTADYNSPLHF
CDR3 DNA: TGTGCCAGCACTGCGGACTATAATTCACCCCTCCACTTT

D gene: .
J gene: TRBJ1-4
clone size: few
V gene: TRBV28
CDR3 protein: CASSSRRAGGANEKLFF
CDR3 DNA: TGTGCCAGCAGTTCCCGTCGAGCTGGAGGGGCTAATGAAAAACTGTTTTTT

D gene: .
J gene: TRBJ1-2
clone size: few
V gene: TRBV7-2
CDR3 protein: CASWGVIYGGYTF
CDR3 DNA: TGTGCCAGCTGGGGGGTAATCTATGGAGGCTACACCTTC

D gene: .
J gene: TRBJ2-7
clone size: few
V gene: TRBV7-2
CDR3 protein: CASSISYEQYF
CDR3 DNA: TGTGCCAGCAGCATATCCTACGAGCAGTACTTC

D gene: TRBD2
J gene: TRBJ2-5
clone size: once
V gene: TRBV29-1
CDR3 protein: CSTSGGEETQYF
CDR3 DNA: TGCAGCACTAGCGGGGGGGAAGAGACCCAGTACTTC

D gene: .
J gene: TRBJ1-2
clone size: .
V gene: TRBV11-2
CDR3 protein: CASSFRVDYGYTF
CDR3 DNA: TGTGCCAGCAGCTTCAGGGTTGACTATGGCTACACCTTC

D gene: .
J gene: TRBJ2-7
clone size: .
V gene: TRBV6-2/TRBV6-3
CDR3 protein: CASSSLPRSSYEQYF
CDR3 DNA: TGTGCCAGCAGTTCCCTCCCGCGGAGCTCCTACGAGCAGTACTTC

D gene: .
J gene: TRBJ2-7
clone size: .
V gene: TRBV15
CDR3 protein: CATSSRGRFYEQYF
CDR3 DNA: TGTGCCACCAGCAGCCGAGGGCGCTTCTACGAGCAGTACTTC

D gene: .
J gene: TRBJ2-1
clone size: .
V gene: TRBV4-1
CDR3 protein: CASSQDRSRASYNEQFF
CDR3 DNA: TGCGCCAGCAGCCAAGATCGGTCCCGTGCTTCCTACAATGAGCAGTTCTTC

D gene: .
J gene: TRBJ1-5
clone size: .
V gene: TRBV12-3/TRBV12-4
CDR3 protein: CASGRNQPQHF
CDR3 DNA: TGTGCCAGCGGGCGCAATCAGCCCCAGCATTTT

D gene: .
J gene: TRBJ2-6
clone size: .
V gene: TRBV27
CDR3 protein: CASSLRGRPGANVLTF
CDR3 DNA: TGTGCCAGCAGTTTACGTGGCAGGCCTGGGGCCAACGTCCTGACTTTC

D gene: TRBD2
J gene: TRBJ2-7
clone size: few
V gene: TRBV3-1/TRBV3-2
CDR3 protein: CASSQERVRTSGGALGEQYF
CDR3 DNA: TGTGCCAGCAGCCAAGAAAGGGTCCGGACTAGCGGGGGGGCCCTCGGCGAGCAGTACTTC

D gene: TRBD1
J gene: TRBJ1-4
clone size: .
V gene: TRBV25-1
CDR3 protein: CASTGQANEKLFF
CDR3 DNA: TGTGCCAGCACGGGACAGGCTAATGAAAAACTGTTTTTT

D gene: .
J gene: TRBJ1-6
clone size: .
V gene: TRBV5-1
CDR3 protein: CASSFSPIKQSYNSPLHF
CDR3 DNA: TGCGCCAGCAGCTTCTCACCTATCAAACAGAGCTATAATTCACCCCTCCACTTT

D gene: TRBD1
J gene: TRBJ2-3
clone size: .
V gene: TRBV10-2
CDR3 protein: CASRGTGPDTQYF
CDR3 DNA: TGCGCCAGCCGCGGGACAGGGCCAGATACGCAGTATTTT

D gene: .
J gene: TRBJ1-6
clone size: .
V gene: TRBV7-3
CDR3 protein: CASSQDWVNSPLHF
CDR3 DNA: TGTGCCAGCTCCCAAGACTGGGTTAATTCACCCCTCCACTTT

D gene: .
J gene: TRBJ2-1
clone size: .
V gene: TRBV19
CDR3 protein: CASRPSYSGEQFF
CDR3 DNA: TGTGCCAGTAGGCCTTCTTACAGTGGTGAGCAGTTCTTC

D gene: TRBD2
J gene: TRBJ2-1
clone size: once
V gene: TRBV2
CDR3 protein: CASSIQPPGGEQFF
CDR3 DNA: TGTGCCAGCAGTATTCAGCCCCCGGGAGGTGAGCAGTTCTTC

D gene: TRBD1
J gene: TRBJ1-2
clone size: .
V gene: TRBV19
CDR3 protein: CASSDTWDRGQFGYTF
CDR3 DNA: TGTGCCAGTAGTGACACTTGGGACAGGGGGCAGTTTGGCTACACCTTC

D gene: TRBD2
J gene: TRBJ2-1
clone size: .
V gene: TRBV5-4
CDR3 protein: CASTSGLENNEQFF
CDR3 DNA: TGTGCCAGCACCTCGGGACTAGAGAACAATGAGCAGTTCTTC

D gene: .
J gene: TRBJ1-4
clone size: .
V gene: TRBV21-1
CDR3 protein: CASSKEGGREEEKLFF
CDR3 DNA: TGTGCCAGCAGCAAAGAAGGCGGCAGGGAGGAGGAAAAACTGTTTTTT

D gene: TRBD1
J gene: TRBJ1-4
clone size: .
V gene: TRBV5-4
CDR3 protein: CASSLGGTGGEKLFF
CDR3 DNA: TGTGCCAGCAGTTTGGGGGGGACAGGGGGAGAAAAACTGTTTTTT

D gene: TRBD1
J gene: TRBJ1-4
clone size: once
V gene: TRBV19
CDR3 protein: CASKRGTGVFNEKLFF
CDR3 DNA: TGTGCCAGTAAAAGAGGGACAGGGGTTTTTAATGAAAAACTGTTTTTT

D gene: .
J gene: TRBJ1-1
clone size: .
V gene: TRBV13
CDR3 protein: CASSFQGQNTEAFF
CDR3 DNA: TGTGCCAGCAGCTTTCAGGGACAAAACACTGAAGCTTTCTTT

D gene: .
J gene: TRBJ1-4
clone size: few
V gene: TRBV30
CDR3 protein: CAWSELTWGRTNEKLFF
CDR3 DNA: TGTGCCTGGAGTGAACTTACGTGGGGGCGGACTAATGAAAAACTGTTTTTT

D gene: TRBD1
J gene: TRBJ2-3
clone size: .
V gene: TRBV28
CDR3 protein: CASNKQGKADTQYF
CDR3 DNA: TGTGCCAGCAATAAACAGGGGAAGGCAGATACGCAGTATTTT

D gene: .
J gene: TRBJ2-1
clone size: .
V gene: TRBV29-1
CDR3 protein: CSVVRGGNEQFF
CDR3 DNA: TGCAGCGTTGTCAGAGGGGGCAATGAGCAGTTCTTC

D gene: TRBD1
J gene: TRBJ1-1
clone size: .
V gene: TRBV5-1
CDR3 protein: CASSRQGGHTEAFF
CDR3 DNA: TGCGCCAGCAGCAGGCAGGGGGGCCACACTGAAGCTTTCTTT

D gene: TRBD1
J gene: TRBJ2-3
clone size: .
V gene: TRBV24-1
CDR3 protein: CATSETGTGHNSNTQYF
CDR3 DNA: TGTGCCACCAGTGAAACCGGGACAGGCCACAATTCGAATACGCAGTATTTT

D gene: .
J gene: TRBJ1-2
clone size: .
V gene: TRBV4-3
CDR3 protein: CASSFFLNAEYGYTF
CDR3 DNA: TGCGCCAGCAGCTTTTTTCTAAATGCGGAGTATGGCTACACCTTC

D gene: TRBD1
J gene: TRBJ1-1
clone size: .
V gene: TRBV13
CDR3 protein: CASSSGQGFQAFF
CDR3 DNA: TGTGCCAGCAGCTCGGGACAGGGGTTCCAAGCTTTCTTT

D gene: TRBD2
J gene: TRBJ2-5
clone size: .
V gene: TRBV6-2/TRBV6-3
CDR3 protein: CASSYRLAGAETQYF
CDR3 DNA: TGTGCCAGCAGTTACAGGCTAGCGGGGGCAGAGACCCAGTACTTC

D gene: .
J gene: TRBJ1-6
clone size: .
V gene: TRBV9
CDR3 protein: CASSGQGAYNSPLHF
CDR3 DNA: TGTGCCAGCAGCGGCCAGGGTGCCTATAATTCACCCCTCCACTTT

D gene: .
J gene: TRBJ1-4
clone size: .
V gene: TRBV5-1
CDR3 protein: CASSLLTGNEKLFF
CDR3 DNA: TGCGCCAGCAGCTTACTGACGGGAAATGAAAAACTGTTTTTT

D gene: TRBD1
J gene: TRBJ1-6
clone size: .
V gene: TRBV7-8
CDR3 protein: CASSMKQGAGDSPLHF
CDR3 DNA: TGTGCCAGCAGCATGAAACAGGGGGCTGGAGATTCACCCCTCCACTTT

D gene: .
J gene: TRBJ2-7
clone size: .
V gene: TRBV30
CDR3 protein: CAWSRSNYEQYF
CDR3 DNA: TGTGCCTGGAGTAGGAGTAACTACGAGCAGTACTTC

D gene: TRBD1
J gene: TRBJ2-1
clone size: .
V gene: TRBV24-1
CDR3 protein: CATSGTGSKEQFF
CDR3 DNA: TGTGCCACCTCCGGGACAGGTTCTAAGGAGCAGTTCTTC

D gene: TRBD1
J gene: TRBJ2-1
clone size: .
V gene: TRBV9
CDR3 protein: CASSVGQRHNEQFF
CDR3 DNA: TGTGCCAGCAGCGTGGGACAGAGACACAATGAGCAGTTCTTC

D gene: TRBD2
J gene: TRBJ2-3
clone size: .
V gene: TRBV2
CDR3 protein: CASTGTRGTDTQYF
CDR3 DNA: TGTGCCAGCACTGGGACTAGAGGTACAGATACGCAGTATTTT

D gene: .
J gene: TRBJ1-5
clone size: .
V gene: TRBV5-1
CDR3 protein: CASSLDSNNQPQHF
CDR3 DNA: TGCGCCAGCAGCTTGGACAGCAACAATCAGCCCCAGCATTTT

D gene: .
J gene: TRBJ1-6
clone size: .
V gene: TRBV4-1
CDR3 protein: CASSQGRARGYNSPLHF
CDR3 DNA: TGCGCCAGCAGCCAAGGGAGGGCCCGGGGCTATAATTCACCCCTCCACTTT

D gene: .
J gene: TRBJ1-6
clone size: .
V gene: TRBV28
CDR3 protein: CASSLEQTNSPLHF
CDR3 DNA: TGTGCCAGCAGTTTAGAACAAACCAATTCACCCCTCCACTTT

D gene: .
J gene: TRBJ1-1
clone size: .
V gene: TRBV19
CDR3 protein: CASSGQRPNTEAFF
CDR3 DNA: TGTGCCAGTAGTGGACAGCGACCGAACACTGAAGCTTTCTTT

D gene: TRBD2
J gene: TRBJ2-7
clone size: .
V gene: TRBV19
CDR3 protein: CASSHLAGSSYEQYF
CDR3 DNA: TGTGCCAGTAGTCATCTAGCGGGGAGCTCCTACGAGCAGTACTTC

D gene: TRBD1
J gene: TRBJ1-6
clone size: .
V gene: TRBV27
CDR3 protein: CASSTGDNSPLHF
CDR3 DNA: TGTGCCAGCAGTACAGGGGATAATTCACCCCTCCACTTT

D gene: .
J gene: TRBJ1-1
clone size: .
V gene: TRBV10-2
CDR3 protein: CASTAGEGTEAFF
CDR3 DNA: TGCGCCAGCACGGCGGGGGAGGGCACTGAAGCTTTCTTT

D gene: .
J gene: TRBJ1-1
clone size: .
V gene: TRBV11-3
CDR3 protein: CASSLDREAFF
CDR3 DNA: TGTGCCAGCAGCTTAGACAGGGAAGCTTTCTTT

D gene: TRBD1
J gene: TRBJ1-3
clone size: .
V gene: TRBV9
CDR3 protein: CASSVAPGGTGNTIYF
CDR3 DNA: TGTGCCAGCAGCGTAGCTCCAGGGGGAACTGGAAACACCATATATTTT

D gene: TRBD1
J gene: TRBJ2-1
clone size: .
V gene: TRBV15
CDR3 protein: CATSRAGGQGANEQFF
CDR3 DNA: TGTGCCACCAGCAGAGCCGGCGGACAGGGGGCCAATGAGCAGTTCTTC

D gene: TRBD1
J gene: TRBJ1-1
clone size: .
V gene: TRBV18
CDR3 protein: CASSPGTGTEAFF
CDR3 DNA: TGTGCCAGCTCACCAGGGACAGGGACTGAAGCTTTCTTT

D gene: TRBD1
J gene: TRBJ1-5
clone size: .
V gene: TRBV5-4
CDR3 protein: CASSLGGTANQPQHF
CDR3 DNA: TGTGCCAGCAGCTTGGGGGGGACAGCTAATCAGCCCCAGCATTTT

D gene: TRBD1
J gene: TRBJ1-2
clone size: .
V gene: TRBV27
CDR3 protein: CASGTGFSGYTF
CDR3 DNA: TGTGCCAGCGGGACAGGGTTTAGTGGCTACACCTTC

D gene: .
J gene: TRBJ2-5
clone size: .
V gene: TRBV5-1
CDR3 protein: CASSLEGAAETQYF
CDR3 DNA: TGCGCCAGCAGCTTGGAGGGAGCCGCAGAGACCCAGTACTTC